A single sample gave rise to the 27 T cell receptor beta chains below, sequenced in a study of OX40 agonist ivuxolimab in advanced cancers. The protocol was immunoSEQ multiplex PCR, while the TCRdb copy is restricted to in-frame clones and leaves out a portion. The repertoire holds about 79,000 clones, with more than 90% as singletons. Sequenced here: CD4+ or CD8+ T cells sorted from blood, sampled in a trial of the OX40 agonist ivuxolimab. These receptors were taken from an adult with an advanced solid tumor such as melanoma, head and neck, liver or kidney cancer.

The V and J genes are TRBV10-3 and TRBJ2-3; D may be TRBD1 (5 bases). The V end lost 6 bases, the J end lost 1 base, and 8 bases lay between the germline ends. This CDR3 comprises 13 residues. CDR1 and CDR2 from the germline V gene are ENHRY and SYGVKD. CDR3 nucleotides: TGTGCCATCAGCGGCAGGGGCACAGATACGCAGTATTTT. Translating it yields CAISGRGTDTQYF.

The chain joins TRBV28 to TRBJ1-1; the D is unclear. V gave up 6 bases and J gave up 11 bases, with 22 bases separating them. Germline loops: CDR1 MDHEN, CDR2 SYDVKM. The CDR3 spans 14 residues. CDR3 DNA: TGTGCCAGCAGCATAGCGGACCGGGTCTCTAGGGCTTTCTTT. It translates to CASSIADRVSRAFF.

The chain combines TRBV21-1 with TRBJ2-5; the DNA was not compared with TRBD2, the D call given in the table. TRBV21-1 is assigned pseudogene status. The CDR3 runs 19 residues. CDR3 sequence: CASSRREVGLAGRQETQYF. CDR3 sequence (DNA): TGTGCCAGCAGCAGACGGGAGGTTGGGTTAGCGGGACGTCAAGAGACCCAGTACTTC.

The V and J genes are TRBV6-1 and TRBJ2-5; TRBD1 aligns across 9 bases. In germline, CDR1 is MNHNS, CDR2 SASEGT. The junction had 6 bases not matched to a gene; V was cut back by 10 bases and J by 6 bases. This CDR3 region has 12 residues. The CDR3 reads CAIWDRVQTQYF. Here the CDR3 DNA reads TGTGCCATATGGGACAGGGTACAGACCCAGTACTTC.

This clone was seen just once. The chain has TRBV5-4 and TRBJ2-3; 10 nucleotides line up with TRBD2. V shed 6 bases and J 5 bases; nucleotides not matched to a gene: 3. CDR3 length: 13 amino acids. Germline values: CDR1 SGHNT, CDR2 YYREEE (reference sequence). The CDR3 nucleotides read TGTGCCAGCAAATCTAGCGGGAGAGATACGCAGTATTTT. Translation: CASKSSGRDTQYF.

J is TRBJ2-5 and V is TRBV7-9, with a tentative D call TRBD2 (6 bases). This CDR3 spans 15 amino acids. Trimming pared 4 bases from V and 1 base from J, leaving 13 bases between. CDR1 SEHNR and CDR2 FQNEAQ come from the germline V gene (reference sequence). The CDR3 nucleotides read TGTGCCAGCAGCTCCCTTGCGGGGAGCCAAGAGACCCAGTACTTC. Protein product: CASSSLAGSQETQYF.

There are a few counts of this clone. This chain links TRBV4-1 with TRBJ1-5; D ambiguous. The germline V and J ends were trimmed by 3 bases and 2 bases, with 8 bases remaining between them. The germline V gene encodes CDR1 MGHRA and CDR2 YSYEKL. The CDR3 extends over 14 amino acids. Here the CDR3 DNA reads TGCGCCAGCAGCCAGAACGGGGGCAATCAGCCCCAGCATTTT. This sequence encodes CASSQNGGNQPQHF.

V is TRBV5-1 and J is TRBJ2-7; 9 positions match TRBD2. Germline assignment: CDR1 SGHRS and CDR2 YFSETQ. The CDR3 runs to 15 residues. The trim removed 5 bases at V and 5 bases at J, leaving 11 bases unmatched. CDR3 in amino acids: CASRTTGTSSHEQYF. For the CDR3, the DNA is TGCGCCAGCAGAACAACCGGGACTAGCAGCCACGAGCAGTACTTC.

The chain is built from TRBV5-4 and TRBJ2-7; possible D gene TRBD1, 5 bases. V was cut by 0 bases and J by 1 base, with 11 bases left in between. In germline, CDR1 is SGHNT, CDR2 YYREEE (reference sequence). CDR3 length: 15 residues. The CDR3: CASSLAGRGSYEQYF. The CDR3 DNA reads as TGTGCCAGCAGCTTGGCAGGGCGAGGTTCCTACGAGCAGTACTTC.

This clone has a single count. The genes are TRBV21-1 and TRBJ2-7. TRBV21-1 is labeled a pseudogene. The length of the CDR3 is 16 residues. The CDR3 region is CASIRSSTWDSREQYF. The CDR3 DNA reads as TGTGCCAGCATCCGCTCCTCGACTTGGGATTCACGCGAGCAGTACTTC.

The CDR3 is CASTFSEKLFF. The CDR3 coding sequence is TGTGCCAGCACCTTCAGTGAAAAACTGTTTTTT. The rearrangement uses TRBV6-1 and TRBJ1-4; unclear D gene. Per the germline V gene, CDR1 is MNHNS and CDR2 is SASEGT. The V end lost 7 bases, the J end lost 7 bases, and 7 bases lay between the germline ends. This CDR3 spans 11 amino acids.

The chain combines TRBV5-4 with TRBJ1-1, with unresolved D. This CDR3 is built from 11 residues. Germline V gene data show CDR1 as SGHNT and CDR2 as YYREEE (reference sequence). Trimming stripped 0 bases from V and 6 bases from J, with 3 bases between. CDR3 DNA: TGTGCCAGCAGCTTGGGAGCTGAAGCTTTCTTT. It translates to CASSLGAEAFF.

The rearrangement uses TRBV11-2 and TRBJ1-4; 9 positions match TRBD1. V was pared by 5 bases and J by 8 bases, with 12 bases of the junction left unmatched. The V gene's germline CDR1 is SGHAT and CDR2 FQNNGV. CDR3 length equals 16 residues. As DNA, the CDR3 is TGTGCCAGCAGCCCAGCTTCGTCGACAGGGGGGGAAAAACTGTTTTTT. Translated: CASSPASSTGGEKLFF.

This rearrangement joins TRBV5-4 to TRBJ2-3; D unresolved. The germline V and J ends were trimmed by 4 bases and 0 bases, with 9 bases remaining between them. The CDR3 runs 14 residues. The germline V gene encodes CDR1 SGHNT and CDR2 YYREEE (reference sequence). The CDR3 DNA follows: TGTGCCAGCAGCCCAACCGCTAGCACAGATACGCAGTATTTT. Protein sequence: CASSPTASTDTQYF.

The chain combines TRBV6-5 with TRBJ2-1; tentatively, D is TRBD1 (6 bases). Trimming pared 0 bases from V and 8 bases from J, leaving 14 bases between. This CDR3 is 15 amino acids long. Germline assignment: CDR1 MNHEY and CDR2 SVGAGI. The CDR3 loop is CASSYSMAGAYEQFF. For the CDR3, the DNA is TGTGCCAGCAGTTACTCGATGGCAGGGGCATATGAGCAGTTCTTC.

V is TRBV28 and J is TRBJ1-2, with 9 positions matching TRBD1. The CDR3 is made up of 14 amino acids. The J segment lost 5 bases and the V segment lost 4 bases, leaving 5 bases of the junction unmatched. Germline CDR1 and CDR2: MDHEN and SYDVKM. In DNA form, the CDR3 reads TGTGCCAGCAGTTCCGGGACAGGGTTTTATGGCTACACCTTC. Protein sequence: CASSSGTGFYGYTF.

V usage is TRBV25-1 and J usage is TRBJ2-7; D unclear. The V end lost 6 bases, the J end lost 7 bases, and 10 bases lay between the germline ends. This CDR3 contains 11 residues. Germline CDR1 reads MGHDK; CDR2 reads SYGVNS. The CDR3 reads CASRALWEQYF. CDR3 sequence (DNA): TGTGCCAGCAGGGCACTCTGGGAGCAGTACTTC.

The CDR3 region is CASSEGGRDGNQPQHF. The CDR3, as DNA: TGTGCCAGCAGTGAAGGGGGGAGGGATGGCAATCAGCCCCAGCATTTT. This chain connects TRBV2 to TRBJ1-5; possible D gene TRBD1, 5 bases. Trimming cost V 1 base and J 2 bases, with 12 bases left between them. Germline-derived CDR1 and CDR2 are SNHLY and FYNNEI. CDR3 length: 16 amino acids.

The CDR3 protein is CACNRGLEAFF. The CDR3 coding sequence is TGTGCCTGTAACAGGGGGCTAGAAGCTTTCTTT. This chain links TRBV30 with TRBJ1-1; TRBD1 matches at 9 bases. The germline V gene encodes CDR1 GTSNPN and CDR2 SVGIG (reference sequence). This CDR3 comprises 11 residues. V lost 6 bases to trimming and J lost 8 bases; unmatched junction nucleotides: 4.

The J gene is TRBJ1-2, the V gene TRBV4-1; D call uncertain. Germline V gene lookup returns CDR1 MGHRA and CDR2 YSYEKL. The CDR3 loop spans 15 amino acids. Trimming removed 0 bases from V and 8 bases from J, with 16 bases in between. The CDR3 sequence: CASSQDSDQLYGYTF. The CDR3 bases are TGCGCCAGCAGCCAAGACTCGGATCAACTATACGGCTACACCTTC.

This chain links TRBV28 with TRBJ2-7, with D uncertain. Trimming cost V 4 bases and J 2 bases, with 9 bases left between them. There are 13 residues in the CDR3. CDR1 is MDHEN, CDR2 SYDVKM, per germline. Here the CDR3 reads CASSSGHTYEQYF. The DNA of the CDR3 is TGTGCCAGCAGTTCTGGCCATACCTACGAGCAGTACTTC. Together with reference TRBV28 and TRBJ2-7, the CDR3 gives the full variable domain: DVKVTQSSRYLVKRTGEKVFLECVQDMDHENMFWYRQDPGLGLRLIYFSYDVKMKEKGDIPEGYSVSREKKERFSLILESASTNQTSMYLCASSSGHTYEQYFGPGTRLTVT.

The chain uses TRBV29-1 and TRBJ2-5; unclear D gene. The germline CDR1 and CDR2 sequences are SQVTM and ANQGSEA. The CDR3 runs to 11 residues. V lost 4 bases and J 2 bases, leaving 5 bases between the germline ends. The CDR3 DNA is TGCAGCGTTGGCCGGCAAGAGACCCAGTACTTC. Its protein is CSVGRQETQYF.

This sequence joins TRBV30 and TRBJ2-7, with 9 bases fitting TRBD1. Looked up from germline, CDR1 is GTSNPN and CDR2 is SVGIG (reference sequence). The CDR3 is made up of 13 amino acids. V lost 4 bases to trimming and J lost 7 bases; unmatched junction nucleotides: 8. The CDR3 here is CAWTRGQGWEQYF. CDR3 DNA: TGTGCCTGGACCCGAGGACAGGGGTGGGAGCAGTACTTC. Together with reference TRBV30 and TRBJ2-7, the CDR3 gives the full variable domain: SQTIHQWPATLVQPVGSPLSLECTVEGTSNPNLYWYRQAAGRGLQLLFYSVGIGQISSEVPQNLSASRPQDRQFILSSKKLLLSDSGFYLCAWTRGQGWEQYFGPGTRLTVT.

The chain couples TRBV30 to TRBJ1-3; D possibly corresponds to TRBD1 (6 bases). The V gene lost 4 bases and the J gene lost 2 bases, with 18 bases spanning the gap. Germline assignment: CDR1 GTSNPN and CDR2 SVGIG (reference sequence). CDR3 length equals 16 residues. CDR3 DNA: TGTGCCTGGACATCCGGGGGGGGCAATGCTGGAAACACCATATATTTT. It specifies CAWTSGGGNAGNTIYF.

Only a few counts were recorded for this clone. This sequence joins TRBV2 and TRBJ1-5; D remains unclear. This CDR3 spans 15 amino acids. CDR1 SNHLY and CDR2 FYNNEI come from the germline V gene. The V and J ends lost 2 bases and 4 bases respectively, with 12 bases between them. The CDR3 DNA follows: TGTGCCAGCAGTGAAATCGAGTGGGATAATCAGCCCCAGCATTTT. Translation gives CASSEIEWDNQPQHF.

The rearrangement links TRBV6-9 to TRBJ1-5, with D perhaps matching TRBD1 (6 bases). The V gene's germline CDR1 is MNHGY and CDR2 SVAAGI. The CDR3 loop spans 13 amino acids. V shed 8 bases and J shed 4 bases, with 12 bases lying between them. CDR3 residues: CASSLDRNQPQHF. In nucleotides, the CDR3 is TGTGCCAGCTCCCTTGACAGGAATCAGCCCCAGCATTTT.

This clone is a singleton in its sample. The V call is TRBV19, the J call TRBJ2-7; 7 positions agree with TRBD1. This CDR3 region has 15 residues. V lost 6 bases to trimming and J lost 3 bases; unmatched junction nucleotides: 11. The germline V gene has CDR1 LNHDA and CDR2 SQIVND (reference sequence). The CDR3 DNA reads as TGTGCCAGTAGCCTCCTCGGGACAGCATACTACGAGCAGTACTTC. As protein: CASSLLGTAYYEQYF.